A selection of T cell receptor beta chains follows, all from one sample in a study of immune cell composition in non-small cell lung cancer. Produced via immunoSEQ multiplex PCR; TCRdb's table is partial and in-frame only. The sample records approximately 6,000 clones, 60% to 85% being singletons. The sample was non-adjacent lung tissue. The receptor set was obtained from a human donor with non-small cell lung cancer. CDR3s include the opening cysteine and the closing phenylalanine or tryptophan. The D gene is left open where the match is weak. Clone size is given for some rows only: seen once, a few or many times, or a class if the clone is expanded.

TRBV30	.	TRBJ1-1	TRBD1	CAWSTGAEAFF	TGTGCCTGGAGTACAGGGGCTGAAGCTTTCTTT
TRBV11-3	.	TRBJ1-4	TRBD1	CASSSPGQGNEKLFF	TGTGCCAGCAGCTCCCCGGGACAGGGAAATGAAAAACTGTTTTTT
TRBV27	.	TRBJ2-1	TRBD2	CASSLLAGVHNEQFF	TGTGCCAGCAGTTTATTGGCGGGGGTCCACAATGAGCAGTTCTTC
TRBV29-1	.	TRBJ2-1	.	CSVKSDTNEQFF	TGCAGCGTGAAATCCGACACCAATGAGCAGTTCTTC
TRBV10-3	.	TRBJ1-2	.	CAISESSDTLYGYTF	TGTGCCATCAGTGAGTCCTCAGACACGCTGTATGGCTACACCTTC
TRBV15	.	TRBJ2-3	.	CATSNGQRTDTQYF	TGTGCCACCAGCAACGGACAGCGCACAGATACGCAGTATTTT
TRBV7-2	.	TRBJ2-2	.	CASSLAGGTGELFF	TGTGCCAGCAGCTTAGCGGGGGGCACCGGGGAGCTGTTTTTT
TRBV5-4	.	TRBJ2-3	TRBD2	CASSFNLAGGTDTQYF	TGTGCCAGCAGCTTCAATCTAGCGGGGGGCACAGATACGCAGTATTTT
TRBV4-3	once	TRBJ2-1	.	CASSQDPLIGDNEQFF	TGCGCCAGCAGCCAAGATCCCCTGATAGGAGACAATGAGCAGTTCTTC
TRBV11-1	.	TRBJ1-1	TRBD1	CASSWPGQGEAFF	TGTGCCAGCAGCTGGCCGGGACAGGGAGAGGCTTTCTTT
TRBV7-9	medium-sized	TRBJ2-7	.	CASSLSLDSSYEQYF	TGTGCCAGCAGCTTAAGCCTCGACAGTTCCTACGAGCAGTACTTC
TRBV6-6	.	TRBJ2-7	.	CASNRDNPYEQYF	TGTGCCAGCAATCGGGACAACCCCTACGAGCAGTACTTC
TRBV9	.	TRBJ2-7	TRBD2	CASSVEARGGREQYF	TGTGCCAGCAGCGTAGAGGCGCGGGGGGGGCGGGAGCAGTACTTC
TRBV6-5	.	TRBJ2-2	.	CASRVTPNTGELFF	TGTGCCAGCAGGGTGACACCGAACACCGGGGAGCTGTTTTTT
TRBV27	.	TRBJ1-2	.	CASSFRDTSYGYTF	TGTGCCAGCAGTTTCAGGGACACCTCCTATGGCTACACCTTC
TRBV5-1	.	TRBJ2-1	.	CASSLGGADGDEQFF	TGCGCCAGCAGCTTGGGTGGGGCCGATGGCGATGAGCAGTTCTTC
TRBV9	.	TRBJ2-5	TRBD2	CASSVGRLAGGAETQYF	TGTGCCAGCAGCGTAGGAAGACTGGCGGGGGGAGCCGAGACCCAGTACTTC
TRBV2	.	TRBJ1-5	.	CASSEAPVRYSNQPQHF	TGTGCCAGCAGTGAAGCTCCCGTCCGCTATAGCAATCAGCCCCAGCATTTT
TRBV11-2	.	TRBJ2-7	TRBD1	CASSRIGQGGYEQYF	TGTGCCAGCAGCCGTATCGGACAGGGAGGCTACGAGCAGTACTTC
TRBV7-2	.	TRBJ1-6	TRBD1	CASSLAGQARDYNSPLHF	TGTGCCAGCAGCTTAGCGGGACAGGCGAGGGACTATAATTCACCCCTCCACTTT
TRBV7-3	.	TRBJ1-1	.	CASSPSFGNTEAFF	TGTGCCAGCAGCCCGAGTTTTGGGAACACTGAAGCTTTCTTT
TRBV4-3	large	TRBJ1-4	TRBD1	CASSQKPGQGSEKLFF	TGCGCCAGCAGCCAAAAACCGGGACAGGGAAGTGAAAAACTGTTTTTT
TRBV10-2	few	TRBJ1-2	.	CASSEETAMLNYGYTF	TGCGCCAGCAGTGAAGAGACAGCCATGCTTAACTATGGCTACACCTTC
TRBV4-1	few	TRBJ2-1	TRBD2	CASSHLGLAGLRSSYNEQFF	TGCGCCAGCAGCCACCTGGGACTAGCGGGCCTTAGGAGCTCCTACAATGAGCAGTTCTTC
TRBV19	.	TRBJ1-1	TRBD1	CASSIGGQGVRATEAFF	TGTGCCAGTAGTATAGGGGGACAGGGGGTCCGCGCCACTGAAGCTTTCTTT
TRBV13	few	TRBJ1-2	.	CASSLIRGPLYGYTF	TGTGCCAGCAGTCTAATCAGGGGCCCTCTCTATGGCTACACCTTC
TRBV19	.	TRBJ2-6	.	CASSTPPGSRRRGANVLTF	TGTGCCAGTAGTACCCCCCCCGGGTCCCGGAGGCGAGGGGCCAACGTCCTGACTTTC
TRBV11-3	.	TRBJ2-3	TRBD2	CASSRMGLAGGRDTQYF	TGTGCCAGCAGCCGTATGGGACTAGCGGGGGGCAGAGATACGCAGTATTTT
TRBV28	.	TRBJ2-7	.	CASSTPAGRVYEQYF	TGTGCCAGCAGTACTCCCGCGGGGAGAGTTTACGAGCAGTACTTC
TRBV13	.	TRBJ2-1	.	CASSLSILGQGYNEQFF	TGTGCCAGCAGCTTGTCTATCTTGGGGCAGGGCTACAATGAGCAGTTCTTC
TRBV10-3	.	TRBJ1-2	TRBD1	CAISTMGDRSTNYGYTF	TGTGCCATCAGTACTATGGGGGACAGGTCTACTAACTATGGCTACACCTTC
TRBV7-2	.	TRBJ1-2	.	CASSLVSGYTF	TGTGCCAGCAGCTTAGTATCCGGCTACACCTTC
TRBV12-5	.	TRBJ1-1	.	CASGRGNTEAFF	TGTGCTAGTGGACGAGGGAACACTGAAGCTTTCTTT
TRBV18	.	TRBJ1-1	TRBD1	CASSFGDRGEAFF	TGTGCCAGCTCATTCGGGGACAGGGGGGAAGCTTTCTTT